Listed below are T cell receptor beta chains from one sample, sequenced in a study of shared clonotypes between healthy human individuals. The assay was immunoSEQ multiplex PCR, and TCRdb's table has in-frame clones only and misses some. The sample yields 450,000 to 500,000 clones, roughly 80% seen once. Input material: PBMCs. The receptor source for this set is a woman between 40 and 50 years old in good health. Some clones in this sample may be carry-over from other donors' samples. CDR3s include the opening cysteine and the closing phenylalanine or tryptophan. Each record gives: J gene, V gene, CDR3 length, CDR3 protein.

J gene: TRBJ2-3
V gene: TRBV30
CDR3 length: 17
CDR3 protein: CAWSSTTPGQITDTQYF

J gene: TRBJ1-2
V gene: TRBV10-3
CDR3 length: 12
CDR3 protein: CANGDRDYGYTF

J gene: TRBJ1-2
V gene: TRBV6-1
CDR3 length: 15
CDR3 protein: CASSPWDRVDYGYTF

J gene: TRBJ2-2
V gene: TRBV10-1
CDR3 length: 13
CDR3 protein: CASSEGVQMELFF

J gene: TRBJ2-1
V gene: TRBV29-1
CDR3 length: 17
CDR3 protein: CSVGGLAEKVDLNEQFF

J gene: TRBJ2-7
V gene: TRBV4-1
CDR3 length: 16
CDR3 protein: CASSPPVSGRSYEQYF

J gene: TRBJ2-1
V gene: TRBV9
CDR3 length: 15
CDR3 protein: CASSVDGVLNNEQFF

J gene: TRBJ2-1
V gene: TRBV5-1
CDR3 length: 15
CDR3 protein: CASSSRPSSYNEQFF

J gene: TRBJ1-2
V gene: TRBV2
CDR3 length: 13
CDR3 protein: CASKAGEDYGYTF

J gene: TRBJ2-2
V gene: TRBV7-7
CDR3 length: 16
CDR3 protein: CASSLRSTPNTGELFF

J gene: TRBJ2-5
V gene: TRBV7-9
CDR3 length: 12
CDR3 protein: CASSLQVETQYF

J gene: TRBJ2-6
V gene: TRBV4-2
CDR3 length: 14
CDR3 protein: CASSQEFGANVLTF

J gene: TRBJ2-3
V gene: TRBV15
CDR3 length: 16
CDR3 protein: CATSTLASGNTDTQYF

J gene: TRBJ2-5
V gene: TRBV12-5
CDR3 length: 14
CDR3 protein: CASGSGTERGTQYF

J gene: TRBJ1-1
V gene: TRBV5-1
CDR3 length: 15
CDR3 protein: CASSLSTGGNTEAFF

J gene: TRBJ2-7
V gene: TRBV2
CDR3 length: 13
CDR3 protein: CASSDTGQGLKYF

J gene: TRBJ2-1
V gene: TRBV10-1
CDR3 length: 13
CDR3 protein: CASSELNGDEQFF

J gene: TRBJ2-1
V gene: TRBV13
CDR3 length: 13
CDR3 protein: CASSFRQGGEQFF

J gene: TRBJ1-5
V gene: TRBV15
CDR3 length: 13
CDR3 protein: CATSRERGQPQHF

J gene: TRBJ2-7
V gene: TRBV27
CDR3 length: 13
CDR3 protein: CASSLSRAETQYF

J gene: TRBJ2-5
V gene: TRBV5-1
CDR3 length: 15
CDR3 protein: CASRKESRLEETQYF

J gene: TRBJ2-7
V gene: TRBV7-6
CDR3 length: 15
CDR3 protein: CASSLAAGAGDEQYF

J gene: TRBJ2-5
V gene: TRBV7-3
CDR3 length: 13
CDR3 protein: CASSPDRGGTQYF

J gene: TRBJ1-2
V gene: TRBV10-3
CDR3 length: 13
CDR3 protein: CAISESRESGYTF

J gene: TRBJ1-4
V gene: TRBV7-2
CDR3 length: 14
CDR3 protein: CASSPTALNEKLFF

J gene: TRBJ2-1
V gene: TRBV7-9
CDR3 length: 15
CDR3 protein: CASSRLTGPYNEQFF

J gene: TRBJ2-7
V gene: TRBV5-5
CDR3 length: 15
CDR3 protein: CASSLTGTGPYEQYF

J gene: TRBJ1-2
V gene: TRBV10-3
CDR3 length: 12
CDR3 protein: CAISGLEGGYTF